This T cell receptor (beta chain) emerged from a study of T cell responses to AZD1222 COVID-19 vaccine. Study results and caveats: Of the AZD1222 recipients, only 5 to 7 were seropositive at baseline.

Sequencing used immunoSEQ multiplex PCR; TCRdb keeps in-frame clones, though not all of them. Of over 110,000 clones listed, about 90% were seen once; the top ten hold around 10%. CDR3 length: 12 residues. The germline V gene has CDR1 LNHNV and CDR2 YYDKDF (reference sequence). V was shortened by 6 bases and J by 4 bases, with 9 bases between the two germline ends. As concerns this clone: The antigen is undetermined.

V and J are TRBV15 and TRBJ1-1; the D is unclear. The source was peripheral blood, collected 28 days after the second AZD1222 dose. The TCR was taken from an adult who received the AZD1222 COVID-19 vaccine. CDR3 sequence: CATSKEGTEAFF. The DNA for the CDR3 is TGTGCCACCAGTAAGGAAGGCACTGAAGCTTTCTTT.